This entry describes one T cell receptor (beta chain). This sample stems from a study of blood T cell repertoires in COVID-19. At the level of the study: The samples span acute and convalescent COVID-19 from the United States, Italy and Spain. In each case, the material was cDNA or gDNA derived from T cells, B-cell-depleted T cells, or PBMCs.

The J segment lost 6 bases and the V segment lost 4 bases, leaving 3 bases of the junction unmatched. CDR1 is SGHNT, CDR2 YYREEE, per germline (reference sequence). The CDR3 covers 12 residues. In the original analysis: Reference gene primer amplification in the assay estimated nucleated cell counts. Assay used: immunoSEQ multiplex PCR; TCRdb lists only in-frame clones, some missing. From that table come the V and J calls and clone size; the DNA was used to work out D and trimming. The sample lists over 150,000 clones; about nine tenths were seen once. The rearrangement joins TRBV5-4 to TRBJ1-1, with 7 positions matching TRBD1. The receptor was derived from a woman aged 60-70 years who had recovered from COVID-19. Input material: peripheral blood. The CDR3 sequence is CASSPQGAEAFF. DNA for the CDR3: TGTGCCAGCAGCCCGCAGGGGGCTGAAGCTTTCTTT.